Presented here are 30 T cell receptor beta chains from one specimen sequenced in a study of monozygotic twins with inflammatory bowel disease (dated by TCRdb to about 2019). Receptor libraries were prepared by 5' RACE. Sequencing relied on an Illumina HiSeq 2500. TCRdb reprocessed the reads and lists each CDR3 protein sequence as a single entry, with no DNA. The table of this sample itemizes more than 350,000 distinct CDR3 sequences. In total, the top ten clones hold about 2.4% of the sample. Sequenced: blood. The receptors stem from a human donor with ulcerative colitis or Crohn's disease, or a healthy co-twin of an affected twin (not recorded which).

The gene calls are TRBV15 and TRBJ1-1. The CDR3 extends over 12 amino acids. Germline values: CDR1 LNHNV, CDR2 YYDKDF (reference sequence). The CDR3 loop reads CATSRAPSEAFF.

V gene TRBV6-5 combines with J gene TRBJ1-4; the D gene TCRdb calls, TRBD1, cannot be checked with no DNA. Germline CDR1 reads MNHEY; CDR2 reads SVGAGI. The CDR3 spans 15 residues. This chain's CDR3 is CASSTRPRGGEKLFF.

The V gene is TRBV18, the J gene TRBJ2-1. The CDR3 totals 14 residues. Germline CDR1 reads KGHSH; CDR2 reads LQKENI. The CDR3 loop reads CASSPELGHNEQFF.

This chain's CDR3 is CASSPGLAGESYEQYF. The V and J genes are TRBV5-4 and TRBJ2-7; TCRdb gives TRBD2 as the D gene, but with no DNA this cannot be confirmed. The length of the CDR3 is 16 residues. Germline V gives CDR1 SGHNT, CDR2 YYREEE (reference sequence).

The chain recombines TRBV27 with TRBJ2-7; the D gene TCRdb calls, TRBD2, cannot be checked with no DNA. The germline gives CDR1 MNHEY, CDR2 SMNVEV (reference sequence). The length of the CDR3 is 14 residues. This CDR3 is CASSPIAGRYEQYF.

This chain connects TRBV5-1 to TRBJ1-1. This CDR3 has 14 amino acids. CDR1 SGHRS and CDR2 YFSETQ come from the germline V gene. The CDR3 sequence is CASSLGTENTEAFF.

The chain combines TRBV11-2 with TRBJ1-5; absent DNA, TCRdb's TRBD1 call cannot be checked. CDR3 size: 18 residues. Germline-derived CDR1 and CDR2 are SGHAT and FQNNGV. The CDR3 is CASSLGPNWGGFDQPQHF.

The CDR3 protein is CASSLEWNGVNEQFF. J is TRBJ2-1 and V is TRBV5-1. Germline lookup yields CDR1 SGHRS and CDR2 YFSETQ. This CDR3 region has 15 residues. Full variable domain (outside the CDR3, taken from reference TRBV5-1 and TRBJ2-1): KAGVTQTPRYLIKTRGQQVTLSCSPISGHRSVSWYQQTPGQGLQFLFEYFSETQRNKGNFPGRFSGRQFSNSRSEMNVSTLELGDSALYLCASSLEWNGVNEQFFGPGTRLTVL.

The J gene is TRBJ2-3, the V gene TRBV11-1; TCRdb lists TRBD1, though no DNA is available to test this call. This CDR3 spans 18 amino acids. Germline CDR1 is SGHAT and CDR2 is FQDESV (reference sequence). Here the CDR3 reads CASSGQGGLAFRTDTQYF.

The CDR3 loop is CASSIPSSGGARGYNEQFF. The chain recombines TRBV19 with TRBJ2-1; TCRdb proposes TRBD2, but this gene call is untestable without DNA. The CDR3 contains 19 residues. The V gene's germline CDR1 is LNHDA and CDR2 SQIVND (reference sequence).

The V gene is TRBV29-1, the J gene TRBJ1-1; TCRdb returns TRBD1, unconfirmable since there is no DNA. The CDR3 sequence is 15 residues long. From germline, CDR1 is SQVTM and CDR2 ANQGSEA. CDR3 region: CSVEPRGLGNTEAFF.

The chain is built from TRBV5-1 and TRBJ1-1. Germline V gene sequence: CDR1 SGHRS, CDR2 YFSETQ. The CDR3 has 20 amino acids. The CDR3 protein is CASSLAEGQTTGILNTEAFF.

The J gene is TRBJ2-1, the V gene TRBV7-2; TCRdb gives TRBD2 as the D gene, but with no DNA this cannot be confirmed. The CDR3 has 15 residues. The germline V gene has CDR1 SGHTA and CDR2 FQGNSA. The CDR3 is CASSPGGPSGNEQFF.

The rearrangement uses TRBV19 and TRBJ2-2; TCRdb reports TRBD2, a call that lacks DNA to check it against. CDR3 length: 16 residues. CDR1 LNHDA and CDR2 SQIVND come from the germline V gene (reference sequence). This CDR3 reads CASSILDYSNTGELFF.

This chain uses TRBV7-8 with TRBJ1-1. Looked up from germline, CDR1 is SGHVS and CDR2 is FQNEAQ. This CDR3 is built from 13 residues. CDR3 loop: CASSLFAQREAFF.

The gene calls are TRBV29-1 and TRBJ2-5; TCRdb reports TRBD1, a call that lacks DNA to check it against. There are 13 residues in the CDR3. Germline CDR1 SQVTM, CDR2 ANQGSEA. The CDR3 loop is CSVPGQPQETQYF. The full variable domain, rest sourced from reference TRBV29-1 and TRBJ2-5, is SAVISQKPSRDICQRGTSLTIQCQVDSQVTMMFWYRQQPGQSLTLIATANQGSEATYESGFVIDKFPISRPNLTFSTLTVSNMSPEDSSIYLCSVPGQPQETQYFGPGTRLLVL.

CDR3 protein: CAWKRAKLNTGELFF. The chain links TRBV30 to TRBJ2-2; TCRdb names TRBD1, which stays unverified in the absence of DNA. Germline V gene data show CDR1 as GTSNPN and CDR2 as SVGIG (reference sequence). This CDR3 is built from 15 residues.

V and J are TRBV7-8 and TRBJ2-3. Germline assignment: CDR1 SGHVS and CDR2 FQNEAQ. The CDR3 is 14 residues long. The CDR3 loop reads CASSLDRSPDTQYF.

This rearrangement joins TRBV9 to TRBJ2-3; TCRdb's D call, TRBD1, is unchecked because there is no DNA. The CDR3 covers 17 residues. Germline V lookup: CDR1 SGDLS, CDR2 YYNGEE. CDR3 sequence reads: CASSVEGQSAILDTQYF.

The V and J genes are TRBV3-1 and TRBJ1-1; as DNA is missing, the TRBD1 call by TCRdb cannot be tested. The CDR3 consists of 13 residues. Germline V CDR1 and CDR2: LGHDT, YNNKEL (reference sequence). CDR3 sequence reads: CASSHDRGAEAFF.

CDR3 loop: CASSPWGGAQPQHF. This chain joins TRBV6-2 or TRBV6-3 and TRBJ1-5; there is no DNA to check the TCRdb D call of TRBD1. The germline CDR1 and CDR2 sequences are MNHEY and SVGEGT. CDR3 length: 14 amino acids.

CDR3 sequence: CAWSRDTDTQYF. The V call is TRBV30, the J call TRBJ2-3. The length of the CDR3 is 12 residues. CDR1 is GTSNPN and CDR2 is SVGIG in the germline V gene (reference sequence).

The CDR3 is CSAIKPTNTDTQYF. The gene calls are TRBV20-1 and TRBJ2-3. Germline-derived CDR1 and CDR2 are DFQATT and SNEGSKA (reference sequence). The CDR3 sequence is 14 residues long.

This sequence joins TRBV5-1 and TRBJ2-5; lacking DNA, the TRBD2 call made by TCRdb goes unchecked. Germline CDR1 is SGHRS and CDR2 is YFSETQ. This CDR3 region has 14 residues. CDR3 protein: CASSLASEGETQYF.

This chain uses TRBV3-1 with TRBJ2-1; TCRdb reports TRBD1, a call that lacks DNA to check it against. The CDR3 is 16 residues long. Germline V gene lookup returns CDR1 LGHDT and CDR2 YNNKEL (reference sequence). This CDR3 reads CASSQARGLVMNEQFF.

The rearrangement joins TRBV5-1 to TRBJ2-3; TCRdb reports TRBD2, a call that lacks DNA to check it against. This CDR3 comprises 17 residues. The V gene's germline CDR1 is SGHRS and CDR2 YFSETQ. The CDR3: CASSLISGGAGSDTQYF.

This rearrangement joins TRBV27 to TRBJ2-7; TCRdb's D call, TRBD2, is unchecked because there is no DNA. Germline V gives CDR1 MNHEY, CDR2 SMNVEV (reference sequence). This CDR3 has 15 residues. The CDR3 loop reads CASSSTGGPQYEQYF.

The chain has TRBV6-4 and TRBJ2-1; TCRdb's D call, TRBD1, is unchecked because there is no DNA. CDR3 length: 15 residues. Germline V lookup: CDR1 MRHNA, CDR2 SNTAGT. CDR3 residues: CASSEEAGEGNEQFF.

The gene calls are TRBV7-2 and TRBJ2-7. Germline values: CDR1 SGHTA, CDR2 FQGNSA. The CDR3 length is 14 residues. Here the CDR3 reads CASSLEEHTYEQYF.

The V gene is TRBV5-1, the J gene TRBJ2-1; checking the TCRdb D call of TRBD1 is not possible without DNA. Germline loops: CDR1 SGHRS, CDR2 YFSETQ. The CDR3 length is 17 residues. CDR3 sequence: CASSPGGTTITYNEQFF.